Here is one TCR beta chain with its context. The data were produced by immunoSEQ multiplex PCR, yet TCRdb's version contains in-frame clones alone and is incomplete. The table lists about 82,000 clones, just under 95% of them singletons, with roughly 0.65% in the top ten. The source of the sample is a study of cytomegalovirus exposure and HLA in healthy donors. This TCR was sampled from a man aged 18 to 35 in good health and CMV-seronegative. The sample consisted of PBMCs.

The CDR3 coding sequence is TGTGCCAGCAGTTTACCGCAGGGGATAGGGGAAAAACTGTTTTTT. This translates into CASSLPQGIGEKLFF. The chain recombines TRBV28 with TRBJ1-4; possible D gene TRBD1, 6 bases. Trimming stripped 2 bases from V and 8 bases from J, with 15 bases between. In germline, CDR1 is MDHEN, CDR2 SYDVKM. The CDR3 extends over 15 amino acids.